This entry features one T cell receptor beta chain sequence. Its antigen is unknown. Data came from immunoSEQ multiplex PCR; TCRdb stores just in-frame clones and leaves some out. The sample holds around 100,000 clones, approximately 88% seen once. The data were taken from a study of T cell responses to AZD1222 COVID-19 vaccine. Study results and limitations: Across spike, vaccine-associated CD4 TCRs were found, dominant at 160-218 and 743-854. Epitopes outside B.1.351 and B.1.1.7 mutated regions reportedly drew nearly half of spike TCRs.

Trimming at V came to 0 bases and at J to 7 bases, leaving 4 bases not matched to a gene. Germline V lookup: CDR1 SGHTA, CDR2 FQGTGA. This CDR3 is built from 16 residues. Sequenced here: peripheral blood, sampled on day 0 of AZD1222 vaccination. This sequence joins TRBV7-3 and TRBJ2-1; 12 bases are a match to TRBD2. The sequence came from an adult in good health. CDR3 nucleotides: TGTGCCAGCAGCTTAACACTACTAGCGGGGGGAAATGAGCAGTTCTTC. Amino acids: CASSLTLLAGGNEQFF.